This T cell receptor beta chain was captured in a study of T-cell reconstitution after alpha-beta-depleted transplantation in children. Points from the study as a whole: About two months after transplant, alpha-beta T cells reportedly came from several hundred expanded graft clones. Several patients had high TCRbeta diversity at day 60; it came from surviving recipient T cells and thymic progenitors.

Details on this clonotype: The antigen remains undetermined.

Researchers prepared the TCRbeta library using unique molecular identifiers, the study reports. MiXCR, run by TCRdb on the PCR reads, gives a single entry per CDR3 protein. The sample lists 200,000 to 300,000 distinct CDR3 sequences, about 25% occurring once. Sample: PBMCs, taken before TCRalphabeta/CD19-depleted stem cell transplant. This TCR was sampled from a girl aged 2 to 10 with Fanconi anemia, due to receive a stem cell transplant.

CDR3 nucleotide sequence: TGTGCCAGCAGTTCCCCTGGCCCCCGGTCCCAGTACTTC. As protein: CASSSPGPRSQYF. This chain uses TRBV28 with TRBJ2-5; D is uncertain. The CDR3 length is 13 residues. With 4 bases removed from V and 9 bases from J, the gap between germline ends came to 15 bases. Germline CDR1 and CDR2: MDHEN and SYDVKM.